What follows are 14 T cell receptor beta chains derived from one specimen sequenced in a study of early T cells in non-severe SARS-CoV-2 infection. TCRdb re-called the 5' RACE reads through MiXCR, storing one row per CDR3 protein. Among 40,000 to 55,000 distinct CDR3 sequences listed, 9.5% to 15% were seen once. The sample was whole blood. These receptors all come from an adult who was a healthcare worker with PCR-confirmed SARS-CoV-2 infection or an uninfected control (not recorded which).

This clonotype was seen repeatedly, ten times or more. The V gene is TRBV7-2, the J gene TRBJ2-6; D remains unclear. Germline V lookup: CDR1 SGHTA, CDR2 FQGNSA. The CDR3 covers 14 residues. V gave up 8 bases and J gave up 1 base, with 9 bases separating them. The CDR3 DNA reads as TGTGCCAGCGCTCCCCGGTCTGGGGCCAACGTCCTGACTTTC. Translating gives CASAPRSGANVLTF.

The genes are TRBV6-1 and TRBJ2-4; maybe TRBD2 (5 bases). The germline gives CDR1 MNHNS, CDR2 SASEGT. The CDR3 runs 14 residues. The V end was cut by 10 bases, the J end by 4 bases, with 17 bases between. In DNA form, the CDR3 reads TGTGCCACCGGGGAAGAGGGCTGGAAAAACATTCAGTACTTC. Residues: CATGEEGWKNIQYF.

This clonotype was picked up many times. This chain links TRBV18 with TRBJ1-6; TRBD1 is a possible D gene (5 bases). V shed 3 bases and J shed 8 bases, with 11 bases lying between them. The CDR3 contains 14 residues. The V gene's germline CDR1 is KGHSH and CDR2 LQKENI. The CDR3 is CASSPGGRHSPLHF. The CDR3 DNA sequence: TGTGCCAGCTCACCGGGGGGTAGGCATTCACCCCTCCACTTT.

This clonotype was found a few times. V is TRBV28 and J is TRBJ2-1, with TRBD2 matching 11 bases. The CDR3 length is 17 residues. Losses at the gene ends were 4 bases for V and 7 bases for J; bases not matched to a gene: 12. From germline, CDR1 is MDHEN and CDR2 SYDVKM. The CDR3 DNA reads TGTGCCAGCAGTTCCCCCCGACTAGCGGGATCGCGTAATGAGCAGTTCTTC. Protein product: CASSSPRLAGSRNEQFF. The full variable domain, rest sourced from reference TRBV28 and TRBJ2-1, is DVKVTQSSRYLVKRTGEKVFLECVQDMDHENMFWYRQDPGLGLRLIYFSYDVKMKEKGDIPEGYSVSREKKERFSLILESASTNQTSMYLCASSSPRLAGSRNEQFFGPGTRLTVL.

This clonotype turned up a few times. The rearrangement joins TRBV12-3 or TRBV12-4 to TRBJ2-3; tentatively, D is TRBD2 (5 bases). The CDR3 is 13 amino acids. Trimming left V 2 bases short and J 4 bases short, with 7 bases between. The DNA for the CDR3 is TGTGCCAGCAGTTTATGGGAGTCAGATACGCAGTATTTT. Residues: CASSLWESDTQYF.

This clonotype has more than one count but fewer than ten. The V gene is TRBV2, the J gene TRBJ2-2; 11 bases are a match to TRBD2. CDR1 and CDR2 from the germline V gene are SNHLY and FYNNEI. The CDR3 sequence is 16 residues long. V gave up 5 bases and J gave up 7 bases; unmatched junction bases: 9. In DNA, the CDR3 is TGTGCCAGCAGTCGCCCGGGACTAGCGGAGGGCGGGGAGCTGTTTTTT. Protein sequence: CASSRPGLAEGGELFF. Complete variable domain (other parts from reference TRBV2 and TRBJ2-2): EPEVTQTPSHQVTQMGQEVILRCVPISNHLYFYWYRQILGQKVEFLVSFYNNEISEKSEIFDDQFSVERPDGSNFTLKIRSTKLEDSAMYFCASSRPGLAEGGELFFGEGSRLTVL.

Ten or more counts support this clonotype. This chain joins TRBV20-1 and TRBJ2-1; either TRBD1 or TRBD2 may supply D (5 bases each). This CDR3 comprises 14 residues. Germline loops: CDR1 DFQATT, CDR2 SNEGSKA (reference sequence). V lost 6 bases and J 4 bases, leaving 16 bases between the germline ends. CDR3 region: CSAPGRTKYNEQFF. The CDR3 DNA is TGCAGTGCCCCGGGACGGACGAAATACAATGAGCAGTTCTTC.

This clonotype has just a few counts. This chain connects TRBV19 to TRBJ1-5; weak D call: TRBD1 (6 bases). The V gene's germline CDR1 is LNHDA and CDR2 SQIVND (reference sequence). The CDR3 length is 17 residues. V was shortened by 6 bases and J by 0 bases, with 18 bases between the two germline ends. The CDR3 DNA is TGTGCCAGTAGCCCCTCCCCAGGGGCCCTTAGCAATCAGCCCCAGCATTTT. Translated, it gives CASSPSPGALSNQPQHF.

The chain couples TRBV7-2 to TRBJ2-6; D is uncertain. Looked up from germline, CDR1 is SGHTA and CDR2 is FQGNSA. Trimming removed 5 bases from V and 0 bases from J, with 5 bases in between. This CDR3 contains 14 residues. This CDR3 reads CASSTSSGANVLTF. The CDR3 DNA sequence: TGTGCCAGCAGCACAAGCTCTGGGGCCAACGTCCTGACTTTC.

This clonotype was counted between two and nine times. The CDR3 coding sequence is TGTGCCAGCAGTCCACAGGGGGCATGGACCGGGGAGCTGTTTTTT. It is translated as CASSPQGAWTGELFF. The chain has TRBV27 and TRBJ2-2; 9 nucleotides align to TRBD1. There are 15 residues in the CDR3. Trimming at V came to 5 bases and at J to 5 bases, leaving 6 bases not matched to a gene. CDR1 MNHEY and CDR2 SMNVEV come from the germline V gene (reference sequence).

This clonotype was seen repeatedly, ten times or more. The genes are TRBV7-9 and TRBJ1-4; D ambiguous. CDR1 and CDR2 from the germline V gene are SEHNR and FQNEAQ (reference sequence). V gave up 2 bases and J gave up 4 bases, with 8 bases separating them. The length of the CDR3 is 14 residues. CDR3 residues: CASSLRQNNEKLFF. Here the CDR3 DNA reads TGTGCCAGCAGCTTAAGACAAAATAATGAAAAACTGTTTTTT.

The sample holds many counts of this clonotype. This chain joins TRBV7-2 and TRBJ1-6; D is unresolved. V dropped 5 bases and J dropped 8 bases, with 13 bases sitting between them. CDR1 is SGHTA and CDR2 is FQGNSA in the germline V gene. CDR3 size: 14 residues. Written as DNA, the CDR3 is TGTGCCAGCAGCCCTAGGGTCGGCTATTCACCCCTCCACTTT. This codes for CASSPRVGYSPLHF.

This clonotype was seen many times. The chain couples TRBV6-2 or TRBV6-3 to TRBJ1-5, with TRBD1 matching 7 bases. The J segment lost 5 bases and the V segment lost 7 bases, leaving 8 bases of the junction unmatched. This CDR3 contains 14 residues. The germline V gene has CDR1 MNHEY and CDR2 SVGEGT. CDR3 residues: CASKRGQADQPQHF. CDR3 DNA sequence: TGTGCCAGCAAGAGGGGGCAGGCTGATCAGCCCCAGCATTTT.

The rearrangement links TRBV5-4 to TRBJ1-2; 10 bases match TRBD1. The CDR3 length is 17 residues. Germline CDR1 SGHNT, CDR2 YYREEE (reference sequence). V shed 0 bases, J shed 3 bases, and the junction held 8 bases outside the gene matches. CDR3 in amino acids: CASSLVGGDRGHYGYTF. The CDR3 DNA is TGTGCCAGCAGCTTGGTGGGAGGGGACAGGGGCCACTATGGCTACACCTTC. The full variable domain, rest sourced from reference TRBV5-4 and TRBJ1-2, is ETGVTQSPTHLIKTRGQQVTLRCSSQSGHNTVSWYQQALGQGPQFIFQYYREEENGRGNFPPRFSGLQFPNYSSELNVNALELDDSALYLCASSLVGGDRGHYGYTFGSGTRLTVV.